This TCR beta chain originates from a study of shared clonotypes between healthy human individuals. At the level of the study: The study drew on two women and a few men aged 18 to 49 as donors. Donors had three CD4 naive, three CD4 memory, two CD8 naive and one CD8 memory plate apiece. The study's findings and limits: Read depth was anticipated to influence clonotype sharing among donors.

A note on this clone: Its cognate antigen is unknown.

CD8 cells classed as naive were CD45RO-negative and positively selected for CCR7, excluding terminally differentiated effector memory CD45RA+ cells. HIV-negative, healthy adults without recent acute infections or vaccinations were the donors. Looked up from germline, CDR1 is SGHDT and CDR2 is YYEEEE. The length of the CDR3 is 16 residues. V was pared by 0 bases and J by 0 bases, with 7 bases between. This table comes from immunoSEQ multiplex PCR, and its TCRdb copy is limited to in-frame clones, with some not included. The data show under 2,000,000 clones, approximately 94% seen once. This sequence originates from a man between 18 and 29 years old in good health. Material for sequencing was naive CD8+ T cells sorted from blood. The chain carries TRBV5-6 and TRBJ1-6; D is perhaps TRBD1 (6 bases). CDR3 DNA: TGTGCCAGCAGCTTGGAGGGGGGCTCCTATAATTCACCCCTCCACTTT. Its translation is CASSLEGGSYNSPLHF.